Following are 16 T cell receptor beta chains from one sample sequenced in a study of blood T cell repertoires in COVID-19. TCRdb's copy holds only in-frame clones and misses some; the assay was immunoSEQ multiplex PCR. The data show fewer than 85,000 clones, with 90% seen just once and about 1% held by the top ten. Source material: peripheral blood. The receptors come from a woman between 50 and 59 years old in a cohort sampled during active COVID-19.

This chain uses TRBV6-6 with TRBJ2-7; tentatively, D is TRBD1 (7 bases). The CDR3 runs 14 residues. V was trimmed by 9 bases and J by 5 bases, leaving 20 bases between them. Germline CDR1 reads MNHNY; CDR2 reads SVGAGI (reference sequence). The CDR3 DNA is TGTGCCAGTTCGCGGGACAGCGGAGGACACGAGCAGTACTTC. It is translated as CASSRDSGGHEQYF.

This chain connects TRBV28 to TRBJ1-1; the D gene is possibly TRBD1 (6 bases). The CDR3 has 14 amino acids. The germline CDR1 and CDR2 sequences are MDHEN and SYDVKM. V gave up 7 bases and J gave up 1 base, with 13 bases separating them. This CDR3 is CASNRLTGNTEAFF. The CDR3 DNA reads TGTGCCAGCAATAGATTGACAGGGAACACTGAAGCTTTCTTT.

The chain is built from TRBV30 and TRBJ2-7; 8 nucleotides match TRBD1. The V gene's germline CDR1 is GTSNPN and CDR2 SVGIG (reference sequence). The CDR3 extends over 11 amino acids. Losses at the gene ends were 8 bases for V and 2 bases for J; bases not matched to a gene: 2. CDR3 nucleotides: TGTGCCGGACAGGGCACCTACGAGCAGTACTTC. It encodes CAGQGTYEQYF. Combining the CDR3 with reference TRBV30 and TRBJ2-7 gives the whole variable domain SQTIHQWPATLVQPVGSPLSLECTVEGTSNPNLYWYRQAAGRGLQLLFYSVGIGQISSEVPQNLSASRPQDRQFILSSKKLLLSDSGFYLCAGQGTYEQYFGPGTRLTVT.

V gene TRBV5-5 combines with J gene TRBJ2-3; D may be TRBD1 (5 bases). This CDR3 comprises 14 residues. Trimming left V 4 bases short and J 1 base short, with 10 bases between. Germline CDR1 SGHKS, CDR2 YYEKEE (reference sequence). CDR3 loop: CASSTLGGTDTQYF. CDR3 nucleotide sequence: TGTGCCAGCAGCACCTTAGGGGGCACAGATACGCAGTATTTT. The complete variable domain, with remaining parts taken from reference TRBV5-5 and TRBJ2-3, reads DAGVTQSPTHLIKTRGQQVTLRCSPISGHKSVSWYQQVLGQGPQFIFQYYEKEERGRGNFPDRFSARQFPNYSSELNVNALLLGDSALYLCASSTLGGTDTQYFGPGTRLTVL.

The genes are TRBV10-3 and TRBJ2-2; possible D gene TRBD1, 5 bases. The CDR3 contains 15 residues. V was shortened by 0 bases and J by 1 base, with 6 bases between the two germline ends. Germline V gene sequence: CDR1 ENHRY, CDR2 SYGVKD. In DNA form, the CDR3 reads TGTGCCATCAGTGAGTCTGGACAGAACACCGGGGAGCTGTTTTTT. Protein product: CAISESGQNTGELFF.

This chain joins TRBV18 and TRBJ2-1, with 9 bases identical to TRBD1. The CDR3 extends over 13 amino acids. Per germline, CDR1 KGHSH and CDR2 LQKENI. V shed 6 bases and J 6 bases; nucleotides not matched to a gene: 3. CDR3: CASSRTGVNEQFF. CDR3 sequence (DNA): TGTGCCAGCTCCAGGACAGGGGTCAATGAGCAGTTCTTC.

The chain joins TRBV10-3 to TRBJ2-7; TRBD1 aligns across 8 bases. Germline V lookup: CDR1 ENHRY, CDR2 SYGVKD. The CDR3 covers 14 residues. V was clipped by 3 bases and J by 3 bases; unmatched bases: 4. The CDR3 protein is CAISDPTGDYEQYF. In nucleotides, the CDR3 is TGTGCCATCAGTGACCCGACAGGGGACTACGAGCAGTACTTC.

This clone turned up a few times. This rearrangement joins TRBV7-3 to TRBJ2-2; perhaps TRBD1 as D (5 bases). The CDR3 loop spans 14 amino acids. Deletions cut 3 bases from V and 5 bases from J, with 10 bases between. Germline lookup yields CDR1 SGHTA and CDR2 FQGTGA. This CDR3 is CASSLNRQTGELFF. The CDR3 nucleotides read TGTGCCAGCAGCTTGAACAGACAGACCGGGGAGCTGTTTTTT.

The rearrangement uses TRBV7-8 and TRBJ2-7, with 9 bases lining up with TRBD1. The CDR3 contains 15 residues. CDR1 SGHVS and CDR2 FQNEAQ come from the germline V gene. V gave up 7 bases and J gave up 5 bases; unmatched junction bases: 12. Here the CDR3 reads CASNQFRDRDNEQYF. The CDR3 nucleotides read TGTGCCAGCAACCAATTCCGGGACAGGGACAACGAGCAGTACTTC.

The V gene is TRBV29-1, the J gene TRBJ1-1; D might be TRBD1 (6 bases). The CDR3 runs to 14 residues. Germline V gene lookup returns CDR1 SQVTM and CDR2 ANQGSEA. V shed 3 bases and J shed 5 bases, with 16 bases lying between them. CDR3 loop: CSVDPHGGRTEAFF. The CDR3 bases are TGCAGCGTTGATCCTCACGGGGGGCGGACTGAAGCTTTCTTT.

J is TRBJ2-3 and V is TRBV28; 8 bases are a match to TRBD1. J was trimmed by 6 bases and V by 7 bases; bases with no gene match: 15. Germline CDR1 reads MDHEN; CDR2 reads SYDVKM. CDR3 length: 16 amino acids. CDR3 DNA: TGTGCCAGCACCGAGGCAGGGGGCTGGATTGAGGATACGCAGTATTTT. Translating gives CASTEAGGWIEDTQYF.

This chain joins TRBV24-1 and TRBJ2-7, with D possibly TRBD2 on 6 matching bases. Trimming left V 1 base short and J 0 bases short, with 12 bases between. Germline V lookup: CDR1 KGHDR, CDR2 SFDVKD. The CDR3 contains 16 residues. The CDR3 reads CATSDLVEGPSYEQYF. The DNA for the CDR3 is TGTGCCACCAGTGATTTAGTGGAGGGACCCTCCTACGAGCAGTACTTC.

This clone was observed a single time. The rearrangement links TRBV7-3 to TRBJ2-3; 13 nucleotides match TRBD2. The germline CDR1 and CDR2 sequences are SGHTA and FQGTGA. The CDR3 length is 16 residues. Trimming took 4 bases from V and 4 from J; bases not matched to a gene: 5. CDR3: CASSSWGLAGSDTQYF. In nucleotides, the CDR3 is TGTGCCAGCAGCTCCTGGGGACTAGCGGGATCAGATACGCAGTATTTT.

The J gene is TRBJ2-2, the V gene TRBV18; TRBD1 aligns across 7 bases. With 3 bases clipped from V and 3 bases from J, the junction kept 4 bases outside the gene matches. The CDR3 is 15 residues long. Germline CDR1 reads KGHSH; CDR2 reads LQKENI. CDR3 protein: CASSPYQGDTGELFF. CDR3 nucleotides: TGTGCCAGCTCACCTTATCAGGGGGACACCGGGGAGCTGTTTTTT.

The chain combines TRBV10-3 with TRBJ1-5; 10 nucleotides line up with TRBD1. Germline V gives CDR1 ENHRY, CDR2 SYGVKD. The J segment lost 1 base and the V segment lost 5 bases, leaving 8 bases of the junction unmatched. This CDR3 spans 17 amino acids. The CDR3 protein is CAISPGQGSGSNQPQHF. In DNA form, the CDR3 reads TGTGCCATCAGTCCGGGACAGGGGTCGGGGAGCAATCAGCCCCAGCATTTT.

The chain is built from TRBV29-1 and TRBJ2-3; TRBD2 matches at 10 bases. The germline CDR1 and CDR2 sequences are SQVTM and ANQGSEA. J was trimmed by 2 bases and V by 4 bases; bases with no gene match: 6. The CDR3 length is 15 residues. As DNA, the CDR3 is TGCAGCGTTGCTAGCGGGAGTATTCACACAGATACGCAGTATTTT. This translates into CSVASGSIHTDTQYF.